A selection of T cell receptor beta chains follows, all from one sample in a study of vaccination and CD4 T cells after COVID-19. Each CDR3 protein is one row after TCRdb ran MiXCR on the PCR reads. The data contain about 18,000 distinct CDR3 sequences, 70% of them singletons. Their antigens are not known. The sequenced material came from CD4+ T cells from blood, cultured in vitro. These receptors originate from a human donor who had recovered from COVID-19. The CDR3 runs from the conserved cysteine through the conserved F or W. The D gene is left open where the match is weak. Some rows have no size entry. The others give once, few or many, or a class for an expanded clone.

>NA|TRBV29-1|NA|TRBJ1-1
CSVDTGFTEAFF
TGCAGCGTTGATACGGGGTTCACTGAAGCTTTCTTT
>TRBD1|TRBV7-2|few|TRBJ1-1
CASSTHSTGTAFF
TGTGCCAGCAGCACACACTCGACAGGGACCGCTTTCTTT
>NA|TRBV30|NA|TRBJ2-5
CAWSVNRVGTQYF
TGTGCCTGGAGTGTTAACAGGGTGGGGACCCAGTACTTC
>NA|TRBV4-3|NA|TRBJ2-2
CASSQDVTTNTGELFF
TGCGCCAGCAGCCAAGATGTGACTACCAACACCGGGGAGCTGTTTTTT
>TRBD1|TRBV20-1|NA|TRBJ2-7
CSAPLDRDKYEQYF
TGCAGTGCTCCGCTCGACAGGGATAAATACGAGCAGTACTTC
>NA|TRBV9|NA|TRBJ2-1
CASSGQALIDNEQFF
TGTGCCAGCAGCGGGCAGGCTTTGATAGACAATGAGCAGTTCTTC
>TRBD1|TRBV20-1|few|TRBJ1-2
CSATRTGVNYGYTF
TGCAGTGCTACAAGGACAGGGGTTAACTATGGCTACACCTTC
>TRBD1|TRBV20-1|NA|TRBJ1-2
CSARDRGSYGYTF
TGCAGTGCTCGGGACAGGGGATCCTATGGCTACACCTTC
>TRBD1|TRBV28|NA|TRBJ2-7
CASRQAGTGSYEQYF
TGTGCCAGCAGGCAGGCCGGGACAGGGTCCTACGAGCAGTACTTC
>NA|TRBV6-1|NA|TRBJ2-7
CASSPPTYEQYF
TGTGCCAGCAGTCCCCCGACCTACGAGCAGTACTTC